One and the same sample provided the 8 T cell receptor beta chains below, sequenced in a study of T cell responses to AZD1222 COVID-19 vaccine. TCRdb's copy holds only in-frame clones and misses some; the assay was immunoSEQ multiplex PCR. Of 110,000 to 150,000 clones listed, about 93% are singletons. Sequencing was performed on peripheral blood, taken on day 0 of AZD1222 vaccination. These TCRs come from an adult in good health.

The chain recombines TRBV6-5 with TRBJ1-1, with no clear D. Per the germline V gene, CDR1 is MNHEY and CDR2 is SVGAGI. CDR3 length equals 13 residues. The V and J ends lost 5 bases and 0 bases respectively, with 7 bases between them. The CDR3 nucleotides read TGTGCCAGCAGTCGAGAGGTGAACACTGAAGCTTTCTTT. It specifies CASSREVNTEAFF.

The genes are TRBV19 and TRBJ1-4, with D hard to call. Trimming stripped 6 bases from V and 4 bases from J, with 9 bases between. The CDR3 is 13 amino acids. Germline CDR1 reads LNHDA; CDR2 reads SQIVND (reference sequence). The CDR3 spells CASSGIFNEKLFF. For the CDR3, the DNA is TGTGCCAGTAGCGGGATCTTTAATGAAAAACTGTTTTTT.

The chain links TRBV11-1 to TRBJ1-3; D is unresolved. V lost 5 bases and J lost 0, with 8 bases in between. Per the germline V gene, CDR1 is SGHAT and CDR2 is FQDESV (reference sequence). The CDR3 totals 14 residues. The CDR3 DNA follows: TGTGCCAGCAGCCCAGTAAACTCTGGAAACACCATATATTTT. Its translation is CASSPVNSGNTIYF.

The chain combines TRBV7-3 with TRBJ2-5; 13 bases match TRBD2. Germline CDR1 reads SGHTA; CDR2 reads FQGTGA. After removal of 2 bases from V and 3 bases from J, the junction contained 0 bases not matched to a gene. CDR3 size: 15 residues. CDR3 sequence reads: CASSLGTSGEETQYF. The CDR3 bases are TGTGCCAGCAGCTTAGGGACTAGCGGGGAAGAGACCCAGTACTTC.

Here the CDR3 DNA reads TGTGCCAGCAGCTTGGCGGGAGTATACAATGAGCAGTTCTTC. Translation gives CASSLAGVYNEQFF. The chain combines TRBV7-9 with TRBJ2-1; 7 bases align to TRBD2. The CDR3 sequence is 14 residues long. Germline CDR1 is SEHNR and CDR2 is FQNEAQ (reference sequence). V lost 3 bases and J lost 4; bases outside the gene matches: 3.

This clone was seen at least ten times. This sequence joins TRBV19 and TRBJ2-7; the match to TRBD2 covers 9 bases. Germline values: CDR1 LNHDA, CDR2 SQIVND (reference sequence). The CDR3 is 15 residues long. The ends lost 3 bases at V and 0 bases at J; junction bases unmatched: 3. The CDR3 reads CASSMASGDSYEQYF. The CDR3 DNA sequence: TGTGCCAGTAGTATGGCTAGCGGGGACTCCTACGAGCAGTACTTC. The full variable domain, in which reference TRBV19 and TRBJ2-7 provide the parts outside the CDR3, is DGGITQSPKYLFRKEGQNVTLSCEQNLNHDAMYWYRQDPGQGLRLIYYSQIVNDFQKGDIAEGYSVSREKKESFPLTVTSAQKNPTAFYLCASSMASGDSYEQYFGPGTRLTVT.

V is TRBV18 and J is TRBJ2-2; D possibly corresponds to TRBD1 (5 bases). The length of the CDR3 is 14 residues. Trimming left V 6 bases short and J 1 base short, with 9 bases between. In germline, CDR1 is KGHSH, CDR2 LQKENI. The chain's CDR3 is CASSLDKNTGELFF. For the CDR3, the DNA is TGTGCCAGCTCGCTGGACAAGAACACCGGGGAGCTGTTTTTT.

This clone came up once. The chain uses TRBV5-1 and TRBJ2-3, with D maybe TRBD1 (5 bases). Germline CDR1 SGHRS, CDR2 YFSETQ. This CDR3 is 14 amino acids long. V was shortened by 1 base and J by 0 bases, with 6 bases between the two germline ends. CDR3 in amino acids: CASSLYRSTDTQYF. Here the CDR3 DNA reads TGCGCCAGCAGCTTGTACAGGAGCACAGATACGCAGTATTTT. The full variable domain, in which reference TRBV5-1 and TRBJ2-3 provide the parts outside the CDR3, is KAGVTQTPRYLIKTRGQQVTLSCSPISGHRSVSWYQQTPGQGLQFLFEYFSETQRNKGNFPGRFSGRQFSNSRSEMNVSTLELGDSALYLCASSLYRSTDTQYFGPGTRLTVL.